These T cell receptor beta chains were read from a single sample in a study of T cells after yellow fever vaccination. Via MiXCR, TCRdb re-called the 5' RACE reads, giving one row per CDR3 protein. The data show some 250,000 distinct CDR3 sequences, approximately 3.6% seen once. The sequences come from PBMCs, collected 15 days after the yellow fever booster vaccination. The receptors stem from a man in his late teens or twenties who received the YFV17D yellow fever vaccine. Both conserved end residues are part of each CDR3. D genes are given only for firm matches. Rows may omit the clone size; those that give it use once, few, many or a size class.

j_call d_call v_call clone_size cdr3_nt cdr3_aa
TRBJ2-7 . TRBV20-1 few TGCAGTGCTAGGTACGGGGCGAGATACGAGCAGTACTTC CSARYGARYEQYF
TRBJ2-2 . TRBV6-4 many TGTGCCAGCAGTGACGGGGAAACCGGGGAGCTGTTTTTT CASSDGETGELFF
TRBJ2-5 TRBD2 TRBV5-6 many TGTGCCAGCAGCGCAGGGACTAGCGGGGTGTTTCCCCAAGAGACCCAGTACTTC CASSAGTSGVFPQETQYF
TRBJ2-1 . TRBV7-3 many TGTGCCAGCAGCTCTAAAATGGGGGAGTCTGAGCAGTTCTTC CASSSKMGESEQFF
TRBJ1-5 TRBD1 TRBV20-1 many TGCAGTGCTTCTTCGGGACAGATGGGAAATCAGCCCCAGCATTTT CSASSGQMGNQPQHF
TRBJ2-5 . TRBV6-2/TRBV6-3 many TGTGCCAGCAGTTACTTGGGAGCACAAGAGACCCAGTACTTC CASSYLGAQETQYF
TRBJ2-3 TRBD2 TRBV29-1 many TGCAGCGTTGTAGCGGGGGGGCCAGATACGCAGTATTTT CSVVAGGPDTQYF
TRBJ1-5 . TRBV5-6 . TGTGCCAGCAGCTTTTGGGGGTCAGGTCAGCCCCAGCATTTT CASSFWGSGQPQHF
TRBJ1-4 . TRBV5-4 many TGTGCCAGCAGCTCGACGGCAGGGGTTCATGAAAAACTGTTTTTT CASSSTAGVHEKLFF
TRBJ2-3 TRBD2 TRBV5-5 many TGTGCCAGCAGCTTGGTGACGACTAGCGGGGGGGCGTTCGCAGATACGCAGTATTTT CASSLVTTSGGAFADTQYF
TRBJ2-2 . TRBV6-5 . TGTGCCAGCAGGGGTAGTGTCGGGGAGCTGTTTTTT CASRGSVGELFF
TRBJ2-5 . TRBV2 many TGTGCCAGCAACTGGGGCGGGGAAGAGCAAGAGACCCAGTACTTC CASNWGGEEQETQYF
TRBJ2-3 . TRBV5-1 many TGCGCCAGCAGCCGGAATGACGCAGATACGCAGTATTTT CASSRNDADTQYF
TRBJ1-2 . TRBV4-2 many TGTGCCAGCAGCCAACCGGTGGGGAATGGCTACACCTTC CASSQPVGNGYTF
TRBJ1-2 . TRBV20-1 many TGCAGTGCCCCCGCCCGGGGGAGTGGGAAACTAGGGGGAAACTATGGCTACACCTTC CSAPARGSGKLGGNYGYTF
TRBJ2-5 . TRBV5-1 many TGCGCCAGCAGCTGGAAAGAGACCCAGTACTTC CASSWKETQYF
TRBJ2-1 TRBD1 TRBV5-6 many TGTGCCAGCAGCTTCCGGGACAGGGGGCGAAATGAGCAGTTCTTC CASSFRDRGRNEQFF
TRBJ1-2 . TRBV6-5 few TGTGCCAGCAGTTATTCGGCAACCGGGAGAAACTATGGCTACACCTTC CASSYSATGRNYGYTF
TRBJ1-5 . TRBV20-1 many TGCAGTGCTAGAGATTGGGCAGGGCAAAGCAATCAGCCCCAGCATTTT CSARDWAGQSNQPQHF
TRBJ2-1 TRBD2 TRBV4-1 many TGCGCCAGCAGCCGTGCGACTAGCGCTATTGACAATGAGCAGTTCTTC CASSRATSAIDNEQFF
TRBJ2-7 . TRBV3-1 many TGTGCCAGCAGCTTCGAGGGGGGCTACGAGCAGTACTTC CASSFEGGYEQYF
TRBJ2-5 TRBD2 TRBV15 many TGTGCCACCAGCAGAGGGGGGGGAGAGACCCAGTACTTC CATSRGGGETQYF
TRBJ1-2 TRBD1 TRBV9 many TGTGCCAGCACCGGACGGAAGACAGGGTATGGCTACACCTTC CASTGRKTGYGYTF
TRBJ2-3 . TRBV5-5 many TGTGCCAGCAGCGCCAGACCCTTCACAGATACGCAGTATTTT CASSARPFTDTQYF
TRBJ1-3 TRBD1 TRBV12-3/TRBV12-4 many TGTGCCAGCAGTCGCACAGGGGGAGCTGGAAACACCATATATTTT CASSRTGGAGNTIYF
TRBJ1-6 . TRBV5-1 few TGCGCCAGCAGCTTGGACAGGGTCGATGGGTCACCCCTCCACTTT CASSLDRVDGSPLHF
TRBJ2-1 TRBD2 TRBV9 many TGTGCCAGCAGCGTAACGGGGGGGCCCGGTGAGCAGTTCTTC CASSVTGGPGEQFF
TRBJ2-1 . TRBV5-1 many TGCGCCAGCAGCAGAGCGGTTCTCTCCTACAATGAGCAGTTCTTC CASSRAVLSYNEQFF
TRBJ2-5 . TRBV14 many TGTGCCAGCAGCCCTGGGGTTTCGTCGGATGAAGAGACCCAGTACTTC CASSPGVSSDEETQYF
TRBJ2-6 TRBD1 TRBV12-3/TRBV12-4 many TGTGCCAGCAGTGGACAGGCAGTTCGTCTCGCCTCTGGGGCCAACGTCCTGACTTTC CASSGQAVRLASGANVLTF
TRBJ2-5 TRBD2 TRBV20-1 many TGCAGTGCTAGCGGGGGGGCGGGGCAAGAGACCCAGTACTTC CSASGGAGQETQYF